Sequencing of this T cell receptor (beta chain) was carried out in a study of blood T cell repertoires in COVID-19. Background on the study: Sites in the United States, Italy and Spain provided acute and convalescent COVID-19 samples.

CDR1 is LNHDA and CDR2 is SQIVND in the germline V gene (reference sequence). V trimming: 7 bases; J trimming: 3 bases; junction bases outside the gene matches: 3. The CDR3 covers 13 residues. Profiling relied on immunoSEQ multiplex PCR, and the TCRdb table lists in-frame clones only, not all of them. The sample shows some 43,000 clones, about 88% of them seen only once. The sequencing sample was made of peripheral blood. This rearrangement joins TRBV19 to TRBJ2-1; TRBD2 matches at 7 bases. The receptor was derived from a man aged 45-60 years with active COVID-19. The CDR3 nucleotides read TGTGCCAGTATAGCTAGCGGCTACAATGAGCAGTTCTTC. Protein: CASIASGYNEQFF.